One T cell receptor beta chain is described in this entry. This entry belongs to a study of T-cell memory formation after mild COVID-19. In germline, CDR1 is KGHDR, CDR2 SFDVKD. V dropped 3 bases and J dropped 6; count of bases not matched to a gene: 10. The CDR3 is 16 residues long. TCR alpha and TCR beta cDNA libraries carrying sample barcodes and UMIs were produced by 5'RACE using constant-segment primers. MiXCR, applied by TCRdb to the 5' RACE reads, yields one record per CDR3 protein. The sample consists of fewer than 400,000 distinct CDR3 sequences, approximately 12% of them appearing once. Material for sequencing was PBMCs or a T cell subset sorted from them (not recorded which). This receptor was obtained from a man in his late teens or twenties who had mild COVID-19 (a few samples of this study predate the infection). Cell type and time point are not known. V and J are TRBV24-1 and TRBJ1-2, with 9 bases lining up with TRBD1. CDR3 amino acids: CATSDRTGDGLHGYTF. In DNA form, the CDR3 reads TGTGCCACCAGTGATCGGACAGGGGACGGGCTGCATGGCTACACCTTC.